One sample yielded the 29 T cell receptor beta chains listed below, sequenced in a study of T cell changes during pregnancy in multiple sclerosis. Profiling relied on immunoSEQ multiplex PCR, and the TCRdb table lists in-frame clones only, not all of them. In the table there are approximately 85,000 clones, approximately 90% of which are singletons. Material: peripheral blood, obtained in the first trimester of pregnancy. The receptors were sampled from a female donor with multiple sclerosis, enrolled in a pregnancy study.

In DNA, the CDR3 is TGTGCCAGCAGCCTCCGACAAAGCTACGAGCAGTACTTC. Amino acids: CASSLRQSYEQYF. This chain links TRBV11-3 with TRBJ2-7, with D uncertain. There are 13 residues in the CDR3. Trimming removed 5 bases at V and 3 bases at J, with 11 bases between. Germline CDR1 is SGHNT and CDR2 is YENEEA. Looking up the rest from reference TRBV11-3 and TRBJ2-7 gives the full variable domain: EAGVVQSPRYKIIEKKQPVAFWCNPISGHNTLYWYLQNLGQGPELLIRYENEEAVDDSQLPKDRFSAERLKGVDSTLKIQPAELGDSAVYLCASSLRQSYEQYFGPGTRLTVT.

Here the CDR3 DNA reads TGTGCGACCAGTAGTGGGACTAGCAGAGGCACCGGGGAGCTGTTTTTT. This sequence encodes CATSSGTSRGTGELFF. V and J are TRBV7-6 and TRBJ2-2, with 9 bases identical to TRBD2. In germline, CDR1 is SGHVS, CDR2 FNYEAQ. The CDR3 length is 16 residues.

This chain uses TRBV6-5 with TRBJ1-1, with D unresolved. CDR1 and CDR2 from the germline V gene are MNHEY and SVGAGI. Trimming left V 0 bases short and J 2 bases short, with 10 bases between. The CDR3 has 15 amino acids. This chain's CDR3 is CASSYSHTVNTEAFF. For the CDR3, the DNA is TGTGCCAGCAGTTACTCGCATACGGTAAACACTGAAGCTTTCTTT.

The chain recombines TRBV5-4 with TRBJ2-7, with 7 bases that match TRBD2. With V trimmed by 10 bases and J by 6 bases, 13 bases remained unmatched. This CDR3 is built from 13 residues. Looked up from germline, CDR1 is SGHNT and CDR2 is YYREEE (reference sequence). As DNA, the CDR3 is TGTGCCTCGGGGGGACCAGACTACCTCGAGCAGTACTTC. Protein product: CASGGPDYLEQYF.

This clone occurred a few times. The J gene is TRBJ2-1, the V gene TRBV11-3; unclear D gene. With 3 bases removed from V and 8 bases from J, the gap between germline ends came to 11 bases. The CDR3 has 13 amino acids. Germline CDR1 and CDR2: SGHNT and YENEEA. The DNA for the CDR3 is TGTGCCAGCAGCTTTGGAAGGCAGGATGAGCAGTTCTTC. It codes for CASSFGRQDEQFF. The full variable domain, with the rest looked up from reference TRBV11-3 and TRBJ2-1, is EAGVVQSPRYKIIEKKQPVAFWCNPISGHNTLYWYLQNLGQGPELLIRYENEEAVDDSQLPKDRFSAERLKGVDSTLKIQPAELGDSAVYLCASSFGRQDEQFFGPGTRLTVL.

V usage is TRBV7-3 and J usage is TRBJ2-7; TRBD1 matches 8 bases. Germline lookup yields CDR1 SGHTA and CDR2 FQGTGA. V lost 4 bases, J lost 0 bases, and 14 bases stayed unmatched. This CDR3 region has 18 residues. The CDR3 protein is CASSSLWGRDRSSYEQYF. In DNA, the CDR3 is TGTGCCAGCAGCTCTTTATGGGGACGGGACAGGAGCTCCTACGAGCAGTACTTC. Filled out from reference TRBV7-3 and TRBJ2-7, the complete variable domain reads GAGVSQTPSNKVTEKGKYVELRCDPISGHTALYWYRQSLGQGPEFLIYFQGTGAADDSGLPNDRFFAVRPEGSVSTLKIQRTERGDSAVYLCASSSLWGRDRSSYEQYFGPGTRLTVT.

The chain recombines TRBV7-3 with TRBJ1-1, with D unresolved. The CDR3 totals 13 residues. Per the germline V gene, CDR1 is SGHTA and CDR2 is FQGTGA. V gave up 2 bases and J gave up 3 bases, with 7 bases separating them. CDR3 amino acids: CASSLEQDTEAFF. In nucleotides, the CDR3 is TGTGCCAGCAGCTTAGAGCAAGACACTGAAGCTTTCTTT.

V usage is TRBV6-5 and J usage is TRBJ1-3; possibly TRBD1 for D (5 bases). The CDR3 length is 14 residues. V lost 6 bases, J lost 2 bases, and 11 bases lay in between. The V gene's germline CDR1 is MNHEY and CDR2 SVGAGI. Here the CDR3 reads CASRKTGPGNTIYF. The CDR3 coding sequence is TGTGCCAGCAGAAAAACAGGACCTGGAAACACCATATATTTT.

The V call is TRBV7-2, the J call TRBJ2-5; 10 bases fit TRBD2. There are 15 residues in the CDR3. V lost 4 bases, J lost 5 bases, and 7 bases stayed unmatched. Germline-derived CDR1 and CDR2 are SGHTA and FQGNSA. CDR3 residues: CASSSLAGGRETQYF. CDR3 coding DNA: TGTGCCAGCAGCTCATTAGCGGGGGGACGGGAGACCCAGTACTTC.

The rearrangement links TRBV2 to TRBJ1-1; D is ambiguous. Between the trimmed V and J ends, which lost 7 bases and 0 bases, there was a span of 3 bases. Per the germline V gene, CDR1 is SNHLY and CDR2 is FYNNEI. The length of the CDR3 is 11 residues. The CDR3, as DNA: TGTGCCAGCAACATGAACACTGAAGCTTTCTTT. The encoded protein is CASNMNTEAFF.

This chain uses TRBV7-9 with TRBJ2-1, with TRBD1 identical over 10 bases. Germline-derived CDR1 and CDR2 are SEHNR and FQNEAQ (reference sequence). V trimming: 4 bases; J trimming: 4 bases; junction bases outside the gene matches: 7. The CDR3 contains 16 residues. The DNA for the CDR3 is TGTGCCAGCAGCTGGGGGACAGGGGCAATTTACAATGAGCAGTTCTTC. Its translation is CASSWGTGAIYNEQFF.

This clone was seen just once. V and J are TRBV28 and TRBJ2-7; 8 positions match TRBD2. After removal of 3 bases from V and 2 bases from J, the junction contained 3 bases not matched to a gene. CDR1 and CDR2 from the germline V gene are MDHEN and SYDVKM. There are 14 residues in the CDR3. CDR3 nucleotides: TGTGCCAGCAGTTTGCAAGCGGGAGCCTACGAGCAGTACTTC. This translates into CASSLQAGAYEQYF.

The gene calls are TRBV7-2 and TRBJ1-5; possible D gene TRBD1, 6 bases. Trimming removed 5 bases from V and 2 bases from J, with 13 bases in between. This CDR3 is built from 15 residues. The germline V gene has CDR1 SGHTA and CDR2 FQGNSA. The CDR3 protein is CASSPSGVGNQPQHF. CDR3 bases: TGTGCCAGCAGCCCATCAGGGGTAGGCAATCAGCCCCAGCATTTT. The full variable domain, in which reference TRBV7-2 and TRBJ1-5 provide the parts outside the CDR3, is GAGVSQSPSNKVTEKGKDVELRCDPISGHTALYWYRQSLGQGLEFLIYFQGNSAPDKSGLPSDRFSAERTGGSVSTLTIQRTQQEDSAVYLCASSPSGVGNQPQHFGDGTRLSIL.

The CDR3 sequence is CASRGGGSSYNSPLHF. The DNA for the CDR3 is TGTGCCAGCAGAGGTGGGGGCAGCTCCTATAATTCACCCCTCCACTTT. V gene TRBV28 combines with J gene TRBJ1-6, with a tentative D call TRBD1 (6 bases). V dropped 6 bases and J dropped 0 bases, with 12 bases sitting between them. Germline values: CDR1 MDHEN, CDR2 SYDVKM. This CDR3 contains 16 residues.

V gene TRBV13 combines with J gene TRBJ2-4, with a possible D match to TRBD2 (5 bases). V lost 5 bases to trimming and J lost 16 bases, with 18 bases between them. The V gene's germline CDR1 is PRHDT and CDR2 FYEKMQ (reference sequence). This CDR3 has 12 residues. The CDR3 region is CASSPRWGDVYF. The CDR3 DNA sequence: TGTGCCAGCAGCCCCAGGTGGGGAGACGTCTACTTC.

The chain is built from TRBV7-9 and TRBJ2-7; 9 positions match TRBD1. The V and J ends lost 5 bases and 3 bases, in that order; junction bases with no gene match: 5. The CDR3 runs 14 residues. CDR1 is SEHNR and CDR2 is FQNEAQ in the germline V gene (reference sequence). The CDR3 nucleotides are TGTGCCAGCAGCAAGGGACAGGGAGTCTACGAGCAGTACTTC. Translating it yields CASSKGQGVYEQYF. Complete variable domain (other parts from reference TRBV7-9 and TRBJ2-7): DTGVSQNPRHKITKRGQNVTFRCDPISEHNRLYWYRQTLGQGPEFLTYFQNEAQLEKSRLLSDRFSAERPKGSFSTLEIQRTEQGDSAMYLCASSKGQGVYEQYFGPGTRLTVT.

The gene calls are TRBV7-2 and TRBJ1-6; 8 nucleotides agree with TRBD1. The CDR3 covers 16 residues. From germline, CDR1 is SGHTA and CDR2 FQGNSA. With 6 bases clipped from V and 7 bases from J, the junction kept 11 bases outside the gene matches. The CDR3 DNA reads TGTGCCAGCAGGACACCGACAGGGGCCGCAAATTCACCCCTCCACTTT. The encoded protein is CASRTPTGAANSPLHF.

V and J are TRBV5-3 and TRBJ1-3, with D uncertain. TRBV5-3 is an ORF, with its function uncertain. The V end was cut by 0 bases, the J end by 0 bases, with 7 bases between. This CDR3 region has 15 residues. This CDR3 is CARSLVSGSGNTIYF. In DNA, the CDR3 is TGTGCCAGAAGCTTGGTTTCAGGCTCTGGAAACACCATATATTTT.

The rearrangement joins TRBV5-6 to TRBJ2-5; TRBD1 is a possible D gene (5 bases). With the DNA end fitting TRBJ2-7 better, the J assignment may be wrong. The CDR3 length is 12 residues. Looked up from germline, CDR1 is SGHDT and CDR2 is YYEEEE. The CDR3 loop is CASSSQGHEQYF. The CDR3, as DNA: TGTGCCAGCAGTTCCCAGGGCCACGAGCAGTACTTC.

CDR3 DNA: TGTGCCAGTAGCAGGGAGACTAGAAACTACGAGCAGTACTTC. Protein product: CASSRETRNYEQYF. This chain joins TRBV19 and TRBJ2-7; possible D gene TRBD2, 6 bases. Trimming stripped 6 bases from V and 3 bases from J, with 15 bases between. The CDR3 is 14 amino acids. Germline V gives CDR1 LNHDA, CDR2 SQIVND (reference sequence).

The V gene is TRBV7-8, the J gene TRBJ1-4, with D perhaps matching TRBD1 (6 bases). The CDR3 length is 15 residues. CDR1 is SGHVS and CDR2 is FQNEAQ in the germline V gene. Trimming shortened V by 6 bases and J by 4 bases, and 15 bases separated the two germline ends. CDR3 sequence: CASSLAGASNEKLFF. CDR3 sequence (DNA): TGTGCCAGCAGTCTGGCGGGGGCGAGTAATGAAAAACTGTTTTTT.

The V call is TRBV27, the J call TRBJ2-3, with 10 bases identical to TRBD2. The junction had 7 bases not matched to a gene; V was cut back by 1 base and J by 6 bases. This CDR3 has 16 amino acids. The V gene's germline CDR1 is MNHEY and CDR2 SMNVEV (reference sequence). The CDR3: CASSLWSSGSRDTQYF. CDR3 bases: TGTGCCAGCAGTTTATGGTCTAGCGGGAGTAGGGATACGCAGTATTTT.

The DNA for the CDR3 is TGTGCCAGCAGCCAAGAGGGGACAGTGTCTGGAAACACCATATATTTT. This sequence encodes CASSQEGTVSGNTIYF. The rearrangement joins TRBV4-2 to TRBJ1-3, with TRBD1 identical over 7 bases. This CDR3 contains 16 residues. The germline CDR1 and CDR2 sequences are LGHNA and YNFKEQ. V shed 0 bases and J 1 base; nucleotides not matched to a gene: 3.

The chain is built from TRBV29-1 and TRBJ1-2; 8 positions match TRBD1. The CDR3 has 12 amino acids. After removal of 6 bases from V and 6 bases from J, the junction contained 6 bases not matched to a gene. CDR1 and CDR2 (germline): SQVTM, ANQGSEA. CDR3 nucleotides: TGCAGCGTCGACAGGGGCAGCAATGGCTACACCTTC. Amino acid sequence: CSVDRGSNGYTF.

A few counts support this clone. Other DNA sequences in the sample encode the same CDR3. CDR3 amino acids: CASSPGQGGGNTIYF. CDR3 DNA: TGTGCCAGCAGCCCGGGACAGGGGGGTGGAAACACCATATATTTT. The chain joins TRBV7-9 to TRBJ1-3; 11 bases are shared with TRBD1. The CDR3 is made up of 15 amino acids. Germline CDR1 reads SEHNR; CDR2 reads FQNEAQ (reference sequence). Unmatched junction bases numbered 3, after V lost 5 bases and J lost 3 bases.

The CDR3 nucleotides read TGTGCCAGCAGTGACGACGCTAGCGGGGGCTACAATGAGCAGTTCTTC. Protein sequence: CASSDDASGGYNEQFF. The rearrangement links TRBV6-4 to TRBJ2-1; TRBD2 matches 10 bases. CDR1 is MRHNA and CDR2 is SNTAGT in the germline V gene. J gave up 3 bases and V 2 bases, and 4 bases lay outside the gene matches. CDR3 length equals 16 residues.

This chain joins TRBV18 and TRBJ1-2; weak D call: TRBD1 (5 bases). The CDR3 covers 14 residues. Trimming shortened V by 2 bases and J by 6 bases, and 13 bases separated the two germline ends. Germline CDR1 KGHSH, CDR2 LQKENI. The CDR3 is CASSPDTGQDGYTF. Written as DNA, the CDR3 is TGTGCCAGCTCACCAGATACAGGTCAGGATGGCTACACCTTC.

This chain links TRBV19 with TRBJ2-5; D gene uncertain. V was cut by 1 base and J by 5 bases, with 5 bases left in between. Germline V gene lookup returns CDR1 LNHDA and CDR2 SQIVND (reference sequence). The CDR3 is 12 residues long. The chain's CDR3 is CASSIGQETQYF. In DNA, the CDR3 is TGTGCCAGTAGTATAGGTCAGGAGACCCAGTACTTC.

This chain uses TRBV19 with TRBJ1-2; 12 bases fit TRBD1. Germline V CDR1 and CDR2: LNHDA, SQIVND (reference sequence). V was clipped by 6 bases and J by 6 bases; unmatched bases: 5. This CDR3 spans 14 amino acids. In DNA form, the CDR3 reads TGTGCCAGTAGGAGGGACAGGGGGCTTGATGGCTACACCTTC. The encoded protein is CASRRDRGLDGYTF.